The present TCR beta chain was sequenced within a study of metastatic and nonmetastatic thyroid tumors. Background on the study: Repertoire comparison spanned blood and tumor or nodule tissue of malignant and benign thyroid patients. Overall study results and limits: TCR beta diversity was reportedly significantly higher in malignant thyroid tumors than benign nodules, in blood and tumor.

TCRdb called clones again from the PCR reads with MiXCR. This sample has about 93,000 clones, with about 13% found just once. This CDR3 is 12 amino acids long. Trimming removed 2 bases from V and 0 bases from J, with 1 base in between. Germline CDR1 reads LNHNV; CDR2 reads YYDKDF (reference sequence). This clone was seen ten or more times. Its antigen is as yet unknown. Prior to thyroid surgery, none of the patients had received any treatment. Sequences were obtained from blood. This receptor was identified in a female donor with papillary thyroid cancer or a benign thyroid nodule (not recorded which). Some clones in this sample may be carry-over from other donors' samples. The J gene is TRBJ1-2, the V gene TRBV15, with unresolved D. The chain's CDR3 is CATSRPNYGYTF. Written as DNA, the CDR3 is TGTGCCACCAGCAGACCTAACTATGGCTACACCTTC.